One sample yielded the 19 T cell receptor beta chains listed below, sequenced in a study of T cell changes during pregnancy in multiple sclerosis. Generated by immunoSEQ multiplex PCR, the TCRdb table keeps only in-frame clones and is missing some. The sample contains 45,000 or so clones, around 89% of which appear only once. The sample here was CD8+ T cells from peripheral blood mononuclear cells, taken after pregnancy. The receptors were gathered from a female donor in good health, enrolled as a control in a pregnancy study.

The genes are TRBV7-3 and TRBJ1-2; 7 nucleotides line up with TRBD1. V shed 4 bases, J shed 2 bases, and the junction held 7 bases outside the gene matches. Germline CDR1 SGHTA, CDR2 FQGTGA. CDR3 length equals 15 residues. CDR3 DNA: TGTGCCAGCAGCTCCATGGGACAGTCCAACTATGGCTACACCTTC. The encoded protein is CASSSMGQSNYGYTF. The whole variable domain, filled in from reference TRBV7-3 and TRBJ1-2, reads GAGVSQTPSNKVTEKGKYVELRCDPISGHTALYWYRQSLGQGPEFLIYFQGTGAADDSGLPNDRFFAVRPEGSVSTLKIQRTERGDSAVYLCASSSMGQSNYGYTFGSGTRLTVV.

The V and J genes are TRBV5-4 and TRBJ1-1; D call uncertain. Germline assignment: CDR1 SGHNT and CDR2 YYREEE (reference sequence). The V end was cut by 5 bases, the J end by 4 bases, with 6 bases between. This CDR3 spans 11 amino acids. This chain's CDR3 is CASRSGTEAFF. In nucleotides, the CDR3 is TGTGCCAGCAGATCAGGCACTGAAGCTTTCTTT.

The chain combines TRBV29-1 with TRBJ2-7; 8 bases agree with TRBD1. CDR1 is SQVTM and CDR2 is ANQGSEA in the germline V gene. The CDR3 is 16 amino acids. V dropped 2 bases and J dropped 2; count of bases not matched to a gene: 11. The CDR3 region is CSVELGQTGDTYEQYF. CDR3 DNA sequence: TGCAGCGTTGAACTAGGGCAGACAGGGGATACCTACGAGCAGTACTTC.

V usage is TRBV15 and J usage is TRBJ1-2; D is unclear. This CDR3 comprises 16 residues. Germline CDR1 is LNHNV and CDR2 is YYDKDF (reference sequence). Trimming took 0 bases from V and 5 from J, leaving 16 bases between them. The CDR3 nucleotides read TGTGCCACCAGCAGAGATCGACGTCCGGAGAGGTATGGCTACACCTTC. This sequence encodes CATSRDRRPERYGYTF. The entire variable domain, with the rest obtained from reference TRBV15 and TRBJ1-2, is as follows: DAMVIQNPRYQVTQFGKPVTLSCSQTLNHNVMYWYQQKSSQAPKLLFHYYDKDFNNEADTPDNFQSRRPNTSFCFLDIRSPGLGDTAMYLCATSRDRRPERYGYTFGSGTRLTVV.

V usage is TRBV5-6 and J usage is TRBJ2-1, with D hard to call. The V and J ends lost 1 base and 6 bases respectively, with 5 bases between them. This CDR3 has 12 residues. Germline V gives CDR1 SGHDT, CDR2 YYEEEE. In DNA, the CDR3 is TGTGCCAGCAGCTTGACGGGCAATGAGCAGTTCTTC. Translation: CASSLTGNEQFF. The full variable domain, rest sourced from reference TRBV5-6 and TRBJ2-1, is DAGVTQSPTHLIKTRGQQVTLRCSPKSGHDTVSWYQQALGQGPQFIFQYYEEEERQRGNFPDRFSGHQFPNYSSELNVNALLLGDSALYLCASSLTGNEQFFGPGTRLTVL.

The chain couples TRBV27 to TRBJ2-1, with 7 bases identical to TRBD2. After removal of 0 bases from V and 6 bases from J, the junction contained 5 bases not matched to a gene. The germline V gene encodes CDR1 MNHEY and CDR2 SMNVEV (reference sequence). The CDR3 spans 15 residues. The CDR3 DNA reads TGTGCCAGCAGTTTATCCGGACGCGGGGGCAATGAGCAGTTCTTC. It is translated as CASSLSGRGGNEQFF.

The chain combines TRBV7-9 with TRBJ1-2; D gene unclear. The germline CDR1 and CDR2 sequences are SEHNR and FQNEAQ (reference sequence). The CDR3 is 12 amino acids. Trimming cost V 3 bases and J 7 bases, with 9 bases left between them. In DNA form, the CDR3 reads TGTGCCAGCAGCTTGATAGTACGTGGCTACACCTTC. The encoded protein is CASSLIVRGYTF.

The rearrangement uses TRBV5-6 and TRBJ1-2; TRBD1 matches 7 bases. Germline CDR1 and CDR2: SGHDT and YYEEEE. The V segment lost 0 bases and the J segment 4 bases; nucleotides outside the gene matches: 6. The CDR3 totals 15 residues. DNA for the CDR3: TGTGCCAGCAGCTTGGAGACAGGGCTCGGCTATGGCTACACCTTC. Translated, it gives CASSLETGLGYGYTF.

The chain has TRBV27 and TRBJ1-2, with unresolved D. V dropped 8 bases and J dropped 8 bases, with 12 bases sitting between them. Germline V gene sequence: CDR1 MNHEY, CDR2 SMNVEV (reference sequence). The CDR3 runs 11 residues. Written as DNA, the CDR3 is TGTGCCAGCGCAAACTCAGGAGGCTACACCTTC. As protein: CASANSGGYTF.

V is TRBV4-1 and J is TRBJ1-2; D remains unclear. V was pared by 4 bases and J by 0 bases, with 9 bases between. From germline, CDR1 is MGHRA and CDR2 YSYEKL. CDR3 length: 14 residues. The CDR3 DNA follows: TGCGCCAGCAGCCCCGACGGAGCTAACTATGGCTACACCTTC. Amino acids: CASSPDGANYGYTF.

The V gene is TRBV5-1, the J gene TRBJ1-2; 10 positions match TRBD1. The CDR3 sequence is 16 residues long. Per germline, CDR1 SGHRS and CDR2 YFSETQ. The junction had 5 bases not matched to a gene; V was cut back by 1 base and J by 2 bases. The CDR3 bases are TGCGCCAGCAGCTTGACCGGGACAGGGGTGAACTATGGCTACACCTTC. This gives the protein CASSLTGTGVNYGYTF.

The chain carries TRBV6-5 and TRBJ1-6; a weak D match, TRBD1 (5 bases). V lost 1 base and J 8 bases, leaving 9 bases between the germline ends. This CDR3 region has 14 residues. CDR1 and CDR2 (germline): MNHEY, SVGAGI. CDR3 loop: CASSYWGPDSPLHF. For the CDR3, the DNA is TGTGCCAGCAGTTACTGGGGCCCTGATTCACCCCTCCACTTT.

The chain combines TRBV11-2 with TRBJ1-1; D is undetermined. Germline V gene sequence: CDR1 SGHAT, CDR2 FQNNGV. V dropped 6 bases and J dropped 6 bases, with 8 bases sitting between them. The length of the CDR3 is 11 residues. The CDR3 loop reads CASSPGSEAFF. The CDR3 DNA reads TGTGCCAGCAGTCCCGGTTCTGAAGCTTTCTTT.

The chain combines TRBV4-3 with TRBJ2-3; the match to TRBD2 covers 16 bases. The V gene end was trimmed by 0 bases and the J gene end by 5 bases; junction bases not matched to a gene: 14. CDR3 length: 21 residues. The germline gives CDR1 LGHNA, CDR2 YSLEER. The CDR3 DNA is TGCGCCAGCAGCCAAGAGGCCCCCTCCGGGACTAGCGGGGGGGCCGGAGATACGCAGTATTTT. It translates to CASSQEAPSGTSGGAGDTQYF.

The chain links TRBV28 to TRBJ1-4; 7 nucleotides line up with TRBD1. The CDR3 has 14 residues. The J segment lost 7 bases and the V segment lost 7 bases, leaving 9 bases of the junction unmatched. Germline CDR1 reads MDHEN; CDR2 reads SYDVKM. The CDR3 region has the DNA TGTGCCAGCAACCTGGTACAGGGGCCTGAAAAACTGTTTTTT. Translation gives CASNLVQGPEKLFF.

The chain links TRBV4-3 to TRBJ2-1; D not certain. Germline V lookup: CDR1 LGHNA, CDR2 YSLEER. The CDR3 consists of 15 residues. With 1 base removed from V and 1 base from J, the gap between germline ends came to 8 bases. The CDR3 DNA sequence: TGCGCCAGCAGCCAAGTACTCGCATCCTACAATGAGCAGTTCTTC. Protein: CASSQVLASYNEQFF.

In its sample, this clone ranks as medium-sized. The chain couples TRBV7-3 to TRBJ2-5, with TRBD2 identical over 9 bases. The CDR3 spans 15 residues. Germline trimming cut 1 base from V and 2 bases from J; bases unmatched to any gene: 2. Germline V CDR1 and CDR2: SGHTA, FQGTGA. CDR3 nucleotide sequence: TGTGCCAGCAGCTTAATGGCGGGGGGGCAAGAGACCCAGTACTTC. It translates to CASSLMAGGQETQYF.

The rearrangement joins TRBV2 to TRBJ2-7, with D tentatively TRBD1 (6 bases). Trimming pared 4 bases from V and 0 bases from J, leaving 13 bases between. CDR3 size: 15 residues. Per germline, CDR1 SNHLY and CDR2 FYNNEI. The CDR3 here is CASSVRTVSSYEQYF. CDR3 bases: TGTGCCAGCAGTGTTAGGACAGTGAGCTCCTACGAGCAGTACTTC.

The chain couples TRBV9 to TRBJ2-7; no clear D. Germline V lookup: CDR1 SGDLS, CDR2 YYNGEE. The CDR3 extends over 13 amino acids. V was clipped by 3 bases and J by 1 base, with 8 bases between them. The chain's CDR3 is CASSAPTSYEQYF. The CDR3 bases are TGTGCCAGCAGCGCCCCCACTTCCTACGAGCAGTACTTC.